The T cell receptor beta chain under discussion was sequenced for a study of T cells in Graves' hyperthyroidism and ophthalmopathy. The study's findings and limits: The blood repertoire included most of the expanded thyroid clonotypes above 0.001.

Used for diagnoses were clinical symptoms, serum thyroxine and TRAb, thyroid ultrasound and orbital computed tomography. A note on this clonotype: Its antigen is unknown.

Looked up from germline, CDR1 is SGHRS and CDR2 is YFSETQ. The length of the CDR3 is 13 residues. The V and J ends lost 0 bases and 3 bases respectively, with 6 bases between them. TCR beta CDR3 regions were amplified from RNA. The TCR CDR3 was amplified in a first-round RT-PCR using the HTBI primer set. TCRdb itself ran the multiplex PCR reads through MiXCR, one entry per CDR3 protein. The sample includes about 700,000 distinct CDR3 sequences, roughly 45% of them seen just once. Sample: peripheral blood or thyroid tissue (not recorded which). The V call is TRBV5-1, the J call TRBJ1-2, with D unresolved. The clonotype comes from an adult man with Graves' disease, either hyperthyroidism or ophthalmopathy (not recorded which). This chain's CDR3 is CASSLVLDYGYTF. DNA for the CDR3: TGCGCCAGCAGCTTGGTGTTGGACTATGGCTACACCTTC.